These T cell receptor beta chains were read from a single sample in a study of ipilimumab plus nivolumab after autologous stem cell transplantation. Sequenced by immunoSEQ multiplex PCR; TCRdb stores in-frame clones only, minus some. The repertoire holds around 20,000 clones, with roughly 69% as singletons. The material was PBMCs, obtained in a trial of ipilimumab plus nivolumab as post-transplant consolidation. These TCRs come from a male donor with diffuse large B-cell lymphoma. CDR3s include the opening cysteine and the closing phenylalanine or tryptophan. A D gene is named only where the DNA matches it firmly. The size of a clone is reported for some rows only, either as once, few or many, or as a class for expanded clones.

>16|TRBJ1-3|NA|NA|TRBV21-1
CASSKLGRSSGNTIYF
TGTGCCAGCAGCAAACTGGGCAGGAGCTCTGGAAACACCATATATTTT
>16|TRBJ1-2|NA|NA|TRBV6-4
CASSGPGTPFCYGYTF
TGTGCCAGCAGTGGCCCGGGGACACCTTTTTGTTATGGCTACACCTTC
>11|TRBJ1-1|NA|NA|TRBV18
CASSRGNEAFF
TGTGCCAGCTCACGCGGGAATGAAGCTTTCTTT
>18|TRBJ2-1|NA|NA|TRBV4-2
CASSQEGLAGSTVDEQFF
TGTGCCAGCAGCCAAGAGGGGTTAGCAGGATCGACTGTCGATGAGCAGTTCTTC
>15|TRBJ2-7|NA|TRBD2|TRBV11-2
CASSLTGTSGYEQYF
TGTGCCAGCAGCTTAACGGGGACTAGCGGCTACGAGCAGTACTTC
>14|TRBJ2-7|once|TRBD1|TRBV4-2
CASSQARTGDEQYF
TGTGCCAGCAGCCAAGCCCGGACAGGCGACGAGCAGTACTTC
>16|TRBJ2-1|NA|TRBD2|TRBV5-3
CARSPTLAATYNEQFF
TGTGCCAGAAGCCCCACACTAGCGGCGACCTACAATGAGCAGTTCTTC
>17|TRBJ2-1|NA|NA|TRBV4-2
CASSSRQGSSGVYEQFF
TGTGCCAGCAGCTCACGTCAGGGGTCTAGCGGTGTATATGAGCAGTTCTTC
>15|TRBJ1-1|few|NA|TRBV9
CASSGTGGAYTEAFF
TGTGCCAGCAGCGGAACGGGGGGCGCGTACACTGAAGCTTTCTTT
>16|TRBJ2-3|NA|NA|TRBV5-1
CASSLEGGGVGDTQYF
TGCGCCAGCAGCTTGGAAGGGGGCGGGGTTGGAGATACGCAGTATTTT
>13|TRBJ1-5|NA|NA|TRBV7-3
CASSLGEYQPQHF
TGTGCCAGCAGCTTAGGAGAATATCAGCCCCAGCATTTT
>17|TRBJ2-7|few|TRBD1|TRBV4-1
CASSPPPGQGPSYEQYF
TGCGCCAGCAGCCCGCCCCCGGGACAGGGCCCTTCCTACGAGCAGTACTTC
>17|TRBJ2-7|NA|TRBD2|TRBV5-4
CASSQGGLAGGSYEQYF
TGTGCCAGCAGCCAGGGGGGGCTAGCGGGAGGGTCCTACGAGCAGTACTTC
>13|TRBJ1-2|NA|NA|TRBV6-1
CASSFSDNYGYTF
TGTGCCAGCAGTTTCAGCGATAACTATGGCTACACCTTC
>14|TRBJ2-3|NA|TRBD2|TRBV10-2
CASSDGGASDTQYF
TGCGCCAGCAGTGACGGGGGGGCGTCGGATACGCAGTATTTT
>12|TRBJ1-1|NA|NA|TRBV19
CASSEGSENAFF
TGTGCCAGTAGTGAGGGCTCGGAAAACGCTTTCTTT
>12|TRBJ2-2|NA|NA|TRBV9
CASSASTGELFF
TGTGCCAGCAGCGCGAGCACCGGGGAGCTGTTTTTT
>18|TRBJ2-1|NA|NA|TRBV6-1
CASSEALPGAAVSDEQFF
TGTGCCAGCAGTGAAGCGTTGCCTGGGGCGGCGGTTTCCGATGAGCAGTTCTTC
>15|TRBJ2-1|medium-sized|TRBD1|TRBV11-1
CASSLQGAAFGEQFF
TGTGCCAGCAGCCTACAGGGGGCCGCCTTCGGTGAGCAGTTCTTC
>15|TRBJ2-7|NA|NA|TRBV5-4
CASSPPGQGGYEQYF
TGTGCCAGCAGCCCGCCTGGGCAGGGGGGATACGAGCAGTACTTC
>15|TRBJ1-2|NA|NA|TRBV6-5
CASSYGSTGRGGYTF
TGTGCCAGCAGCTACGGGTCGACGGGCCGAGGCGGCTACACCTTC
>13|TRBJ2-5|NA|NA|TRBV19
CASTPRGKETQYF
TGTGCCAGTACCCCTCGCGGGAAAGAGACCCAGTACTTC
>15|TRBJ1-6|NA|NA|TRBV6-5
CASSRTRTRTSPLHF
TGTGCCAGCAGCCGGACCCGAACTAGGACTTCACCCCTCCACTTT
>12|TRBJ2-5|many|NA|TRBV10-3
CAISEAEETQYF
TGTGCCATCAGTGAAGCTGAAGAGACCCAGTACTTC
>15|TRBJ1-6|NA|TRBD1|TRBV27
CASSGGTGYNSPLHF
TGTGCCAGCAGTGGCGGGACAGGGTATAATTCACCCCTCCACTTT
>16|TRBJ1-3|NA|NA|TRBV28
CASRELQGRSGNTIYF
TGTGCCAGCAGAGAACTACAGGGTCGCTCTGGAAACACCATATATTTT
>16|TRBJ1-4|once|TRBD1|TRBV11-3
CASSLQYRGRSEKLFF
TGTGCCAGCAGCCTACAATACAGGGGGCGAAGTGAAAAACTGTTTTTT
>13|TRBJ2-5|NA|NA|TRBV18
CASSPDSQETQYF
TGTGCCAGCTCACCGGACAGCCAAGAGACCCAGTACTTC
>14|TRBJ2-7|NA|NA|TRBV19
CASSIVAGVYEQYF
TGTGCCAGTAGTATAGTGGCAGGGGTCTACGAGCAGTACTTC
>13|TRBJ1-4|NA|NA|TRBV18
CASSPDRREKLFF
TGTGCCAGCTCCCCGGACCGTCGCGAAAAACTGTTTTTT
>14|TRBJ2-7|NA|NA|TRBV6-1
CASSEWGRSYEQYF
TGTGCCAGCAGTGAGTGGGGCCGATCCTACGAGCAGTACTTC
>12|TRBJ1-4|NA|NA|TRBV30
CAWSWTNEKLFF
TGTGCCTGGAGTTGGACCAATGAAAAACTGTTTTTT
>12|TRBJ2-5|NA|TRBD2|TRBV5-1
CASSLDGREQYF
TGCGCCAGCAGCTTGGATGGGAGGGAGCAGTACTTC
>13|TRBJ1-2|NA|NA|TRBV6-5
CASSVSGVYGYTF
TGTGCCAGCAGTGTTTCGGGGGTCTATGGCTACACCTTC
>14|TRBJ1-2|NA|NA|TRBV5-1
CASSLVPGNHGYTF
TGCGCCAGCAGCTTGGTCCCAGGGAACCATGGCTACACCTTC
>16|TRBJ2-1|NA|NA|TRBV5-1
CASRLLLAPGVNEQFF
TGCGCCAGCAGGTTGTTGCTAGCGCCGGGAGTCAATGAGCAGTTCTTC
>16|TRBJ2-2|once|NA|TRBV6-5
CASSYSYSRRPGELFF
TGTGCCAGCAGTTACTCGTACAGTCGGAGGCCCGGGGAGCTGTTTTTT
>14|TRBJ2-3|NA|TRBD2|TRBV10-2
CASRLAGGTDTQYF
TGCGCCAGCCGACTAGCGGGGGGCACAGATACGCAGTATTTT
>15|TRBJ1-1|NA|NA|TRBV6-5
CASSIRPLMNTEAFF
TGTGCCAGCAGCATCCGACCCCTCATGAACACTGAAGCTTTCTTT
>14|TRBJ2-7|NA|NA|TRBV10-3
CASSASVGPYEQYF
TGTGCCAGCAGTGCCTCTGTGGGACCCTACGAGCAGTACTTC
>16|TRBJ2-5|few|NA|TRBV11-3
CASSRGLSFDQETQYF
TGTGCCAGCAGCCGTGGCCTATCCTTCGATCAAGAGACCCAGTACTTC
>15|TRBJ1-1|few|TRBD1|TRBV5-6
CASSRGTGVNTEAFF
TGTGCCAGCAGCCGTGGTACAGGGGTGAACACTGAAGCTTTCTTT
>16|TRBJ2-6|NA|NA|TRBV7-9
CASSLGLSSGANVLTF
TGTGCCAGCAGCTTAGGACTTAGCTCTGGGGCCAACGTCCTGACTTTC
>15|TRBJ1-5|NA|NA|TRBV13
CASSYGRGRNQPQHF
TGTGCCAGCAGCTACGGACGTGGGCGCAATCAGCCCCAGCATTTT
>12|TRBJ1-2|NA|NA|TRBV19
CASSIPRSGYTF
TGTGCCAGCAGTATCCCCCGGTCCGGCTACACCTTC
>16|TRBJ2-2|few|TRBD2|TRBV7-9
CASSPPSGRGTGELFF
TGTGCCAGCAGCCCCCCGAGCGGGAGAGGTACCGGGGAGCTGTTTTTT
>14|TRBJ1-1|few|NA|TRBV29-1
CSVEKGGMNTEAFF
TGCAGCGTTGAGAAGGGGGGGATGAACACTGAAGCTTTCTTT
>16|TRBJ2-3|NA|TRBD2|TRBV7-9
CASSLGLAGMTDTQYF
TGTGCCAGCAGCTTAGGACTAGCGGGAATGACAGATACGCAGTATTTT
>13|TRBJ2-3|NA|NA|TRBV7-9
CASSWDFTDTQYF
TGTGCCAGCAGCTGGGACTTCACAGATACGCAGTATTTT
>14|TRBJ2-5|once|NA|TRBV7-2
CASSVSGRRETQYF
TGTGCCAGCAGCGTCTCAGGGAGGCGAGAGACCCAGTACTTC
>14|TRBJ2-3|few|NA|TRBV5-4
CASSQTASTDTQYF
TGTGCCAGCAGCCAAACGGCTAGCACAGATACGCAGTATTTT
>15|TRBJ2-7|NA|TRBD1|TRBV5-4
CASSGGTGQGYEQYF
TGTGCCAGCAGCGGCGGTACGGGACAGGGTTACGAGCAGTACTTC
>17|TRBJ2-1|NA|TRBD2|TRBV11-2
CASSGMERGTGIDEQFF
TGTGCCAGCAGCGGAATGGAGCGGGGGACCGGGATTGATGAGCAGTTCTTC
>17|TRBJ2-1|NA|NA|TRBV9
CASSVTHRPGLYNEQFF
TGTGCCAGCAGCGTAACCCACAGACCCGGACTCTACAATGAGCAGTTCTTC
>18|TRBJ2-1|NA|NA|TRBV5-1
CASSLEGGYAGIYNEQFF
TGCGCCAGCAGCTTGGAGGGAGGCTATGCGGGGATTTACAATGAGCAGTTCTTC
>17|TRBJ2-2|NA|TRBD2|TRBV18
CASSPLGGRVNTGELFF
TGTGCCAGCTCACCTCTGGGCGGGAGAGTTAACACCGGGGAGCTGTTTTTT
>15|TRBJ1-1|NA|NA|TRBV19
CASSISGTLGTEAFF
TGTGCCAGTAGTATTTCCGGGACACTGGGGACTGAAGCTTTCTTT
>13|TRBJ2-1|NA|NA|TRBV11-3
CASSLDRTRARFF
TGTGCCAGCAGCTTAGATAGAACCCGGGCGCGGTTCTTC
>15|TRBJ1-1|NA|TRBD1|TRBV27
CASSGQGIMNTEAFF
TGTGCCAGCAGTGGACAGGGGATTATGAACACTGAAGCTTTCTTT
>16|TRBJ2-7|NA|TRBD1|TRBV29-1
CSVEVPRNRGTYEQYF
TGCAGCGTTGAAGTCCCTCGAAACAGGGGAACCTACGAGCAGTACTTC